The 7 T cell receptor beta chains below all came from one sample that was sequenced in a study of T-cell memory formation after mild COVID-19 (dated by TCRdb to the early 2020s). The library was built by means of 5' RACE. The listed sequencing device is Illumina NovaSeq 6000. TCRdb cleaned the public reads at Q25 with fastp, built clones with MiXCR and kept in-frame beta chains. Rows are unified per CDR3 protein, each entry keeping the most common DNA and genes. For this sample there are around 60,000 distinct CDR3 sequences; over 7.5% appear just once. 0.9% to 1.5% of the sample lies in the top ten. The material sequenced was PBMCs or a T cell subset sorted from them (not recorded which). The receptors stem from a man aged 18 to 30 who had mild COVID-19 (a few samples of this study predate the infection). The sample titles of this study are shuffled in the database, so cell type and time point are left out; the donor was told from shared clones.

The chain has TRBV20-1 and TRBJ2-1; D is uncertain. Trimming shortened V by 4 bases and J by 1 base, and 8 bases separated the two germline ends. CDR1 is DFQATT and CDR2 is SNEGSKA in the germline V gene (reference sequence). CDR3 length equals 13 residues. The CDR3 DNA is TGCAGTGCTATAAAGGGTTCCTACAATGAGCAGTTCTTC. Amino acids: CSAIKGSYNEQFF.

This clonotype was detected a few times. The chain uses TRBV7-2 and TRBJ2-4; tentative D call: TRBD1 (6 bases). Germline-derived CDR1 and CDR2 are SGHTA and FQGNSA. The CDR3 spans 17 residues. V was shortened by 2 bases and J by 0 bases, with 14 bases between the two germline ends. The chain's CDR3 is CASSLSYRESAKNIQYF. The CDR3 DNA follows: TGTGCCAGCAGCTTATCTTACAGGGAGTCAGCCAAAAACATTCAGTACTTC.

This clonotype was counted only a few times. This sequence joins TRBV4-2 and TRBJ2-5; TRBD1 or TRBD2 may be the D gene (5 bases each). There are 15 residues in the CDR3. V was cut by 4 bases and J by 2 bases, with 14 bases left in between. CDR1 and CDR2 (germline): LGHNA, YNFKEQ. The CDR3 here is CASSPLGDRQETQYF. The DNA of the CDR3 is TGTGCCAGCAGCCCACTTGGGGACCGTCAAGAGACCCAGTACTTC.

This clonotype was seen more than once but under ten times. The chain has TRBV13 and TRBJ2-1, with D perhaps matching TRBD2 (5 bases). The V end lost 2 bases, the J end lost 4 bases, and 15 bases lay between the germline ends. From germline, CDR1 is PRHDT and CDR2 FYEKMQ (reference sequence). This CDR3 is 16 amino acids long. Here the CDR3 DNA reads TGTGCCAGCAGCTTAAGGATCCGGGATCTATACAATGAGCAGTTCTTC. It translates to CASSLRIRDLYNEQFF.

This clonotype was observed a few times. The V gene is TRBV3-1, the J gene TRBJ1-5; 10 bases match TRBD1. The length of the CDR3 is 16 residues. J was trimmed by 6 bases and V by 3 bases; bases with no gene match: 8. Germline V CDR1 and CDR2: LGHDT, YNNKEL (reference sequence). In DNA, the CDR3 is TGTGCCAGCAGCCAGTCCGGGACAGGGGTTTTTCAGCCCCAGCATTTT. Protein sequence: CASSQSGTGVFQPQHF.

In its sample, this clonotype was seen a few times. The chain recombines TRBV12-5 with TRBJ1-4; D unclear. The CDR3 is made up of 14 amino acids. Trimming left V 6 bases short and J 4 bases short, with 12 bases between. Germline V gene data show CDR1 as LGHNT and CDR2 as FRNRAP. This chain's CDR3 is CASGSGNLNEKLFF. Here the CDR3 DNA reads TGTGCTAGTGGCTCTGGGAACCTTAATGAAAAACTGTTTTTT.

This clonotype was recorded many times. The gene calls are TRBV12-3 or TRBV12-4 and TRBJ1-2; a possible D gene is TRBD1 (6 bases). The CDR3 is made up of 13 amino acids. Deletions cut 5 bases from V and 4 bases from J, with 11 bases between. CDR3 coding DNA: TGTGCCAGCAGTCCTACAGGGTCCTATGGCTACACCTTC. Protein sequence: CASSPTGSYGYTF.